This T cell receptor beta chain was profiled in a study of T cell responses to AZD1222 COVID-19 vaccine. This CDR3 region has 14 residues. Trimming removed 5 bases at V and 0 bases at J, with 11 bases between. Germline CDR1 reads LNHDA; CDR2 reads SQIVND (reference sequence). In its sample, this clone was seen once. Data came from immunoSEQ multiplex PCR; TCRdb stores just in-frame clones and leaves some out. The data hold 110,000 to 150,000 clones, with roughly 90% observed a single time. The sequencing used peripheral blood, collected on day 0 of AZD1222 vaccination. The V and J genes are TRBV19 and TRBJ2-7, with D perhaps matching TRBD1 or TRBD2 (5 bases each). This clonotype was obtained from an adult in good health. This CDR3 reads CASSLVGASYEQYF. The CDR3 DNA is TGTGCCAGTAGTCTCGTCGGGGCCTCCTACGAGCAGTACTTC.